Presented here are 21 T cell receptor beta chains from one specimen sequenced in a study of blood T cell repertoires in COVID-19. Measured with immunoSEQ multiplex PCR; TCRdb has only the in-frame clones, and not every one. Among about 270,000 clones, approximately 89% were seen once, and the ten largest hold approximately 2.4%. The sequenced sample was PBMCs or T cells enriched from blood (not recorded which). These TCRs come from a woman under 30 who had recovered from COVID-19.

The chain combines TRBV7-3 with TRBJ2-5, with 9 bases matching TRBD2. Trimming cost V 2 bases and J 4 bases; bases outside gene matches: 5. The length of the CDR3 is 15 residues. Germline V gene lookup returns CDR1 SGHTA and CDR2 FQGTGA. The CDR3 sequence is CASSLAGGKLETQYF. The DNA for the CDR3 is TGTGCCAGCAGCTTAGCGGGAGGGAAACTAGAGACCCAGTACTTC.

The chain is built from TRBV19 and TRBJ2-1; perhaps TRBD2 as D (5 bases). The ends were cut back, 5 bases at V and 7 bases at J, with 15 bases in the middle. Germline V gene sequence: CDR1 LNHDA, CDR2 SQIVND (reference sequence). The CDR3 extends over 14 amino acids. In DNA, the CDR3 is TGTGCCAGTAGTCTCCGGGTAGCGTGGAATGAGCAGTTCTTC. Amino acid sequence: CASSLRVAWNEQFF. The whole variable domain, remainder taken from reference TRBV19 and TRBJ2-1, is DGGITQSPKYLFRKEGQNVTLSCEQNLNHDAMYWYRQDPGQGLRLIYYSQIVNDFQKGDIAEGYSVSREKKESFPLTVTSAQKNPTAFYLCASSLRVAWNEQFFGPGTRLTVL.

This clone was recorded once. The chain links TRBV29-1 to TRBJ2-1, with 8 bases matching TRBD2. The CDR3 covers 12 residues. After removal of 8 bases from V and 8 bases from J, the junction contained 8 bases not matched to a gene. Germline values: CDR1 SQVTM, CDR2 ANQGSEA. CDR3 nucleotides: TGCAGCTCCACTAGCGGAGTTTATGAGCAGTTCTTC. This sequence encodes CSSTSGVYEQFF.

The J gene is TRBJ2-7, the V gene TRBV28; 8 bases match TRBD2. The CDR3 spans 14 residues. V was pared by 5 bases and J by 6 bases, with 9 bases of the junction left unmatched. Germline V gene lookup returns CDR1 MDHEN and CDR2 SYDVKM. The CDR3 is CASSTSGSRFEQYF. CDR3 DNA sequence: TGTGCCAGCAGTACGAGCGGGAGCCGCTTCGAGCAGTACTTC.

This chain's CDR3 is CAWSVGQGANQPQHF. The CDR3 bases are TGTGCCTGGAGTGTAGGACAGGGGGCCAATCAGCCCCAGCATTTT. V usage is TRBV30 and J usage is TRBJ1-5, with 11 bases aligning to TRBD1. CDR1 and CDR2 from the germline V gene are GTSNPN and SVGIG (reference sequence). The CDR3 runs to 15 residues. Trimming at V came to 0 bases and at J to 3 bases, leaving 1 base not matched to a gene.

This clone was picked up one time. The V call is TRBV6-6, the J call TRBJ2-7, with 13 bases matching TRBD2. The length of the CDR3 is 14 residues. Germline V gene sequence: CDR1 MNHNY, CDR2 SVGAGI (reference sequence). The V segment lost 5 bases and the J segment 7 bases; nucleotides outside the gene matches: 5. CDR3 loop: CASSRTSGSNEQYF. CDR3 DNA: TGTGCCAGCAGTAGGACTAGCGGGAGCAATGAGCAGTACTTC.

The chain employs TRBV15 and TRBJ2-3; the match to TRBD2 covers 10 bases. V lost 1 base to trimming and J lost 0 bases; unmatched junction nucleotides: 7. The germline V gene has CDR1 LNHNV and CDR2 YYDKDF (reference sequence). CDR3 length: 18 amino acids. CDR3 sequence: CATSRGELAGASTDTQYF. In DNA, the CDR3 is TGTGCCACCAGCAGAGGGGAGCTAGCGGGGGCTAGCACAGATACGCAGTATTTT.

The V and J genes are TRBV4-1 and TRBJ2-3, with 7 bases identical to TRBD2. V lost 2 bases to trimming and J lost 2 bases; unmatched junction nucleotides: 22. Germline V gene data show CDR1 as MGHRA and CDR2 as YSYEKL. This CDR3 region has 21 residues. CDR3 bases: TGCGCCAGCAGCCAAACCACTAGCGAGAAAACGCCCTCAGTCAACACAGATACGCAGTATTTT. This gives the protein CASSQTTSEKTPSVNTDTQYF.

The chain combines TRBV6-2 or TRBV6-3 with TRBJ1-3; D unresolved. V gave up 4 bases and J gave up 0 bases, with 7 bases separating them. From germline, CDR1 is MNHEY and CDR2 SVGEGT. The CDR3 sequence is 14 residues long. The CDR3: CASSFRSSGNTIYF. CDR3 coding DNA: TGTGCCAGCAGTTTCCGGAGCTCTGGAAACACCATATATTTT.

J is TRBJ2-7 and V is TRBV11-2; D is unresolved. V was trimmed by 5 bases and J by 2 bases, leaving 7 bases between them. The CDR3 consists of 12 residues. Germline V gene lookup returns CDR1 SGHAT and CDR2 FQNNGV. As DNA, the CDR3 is TGTGCCAGCAGCCCTAGACCCTACGAGCAGTACTTC. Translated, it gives CASSPRPYEQYF.

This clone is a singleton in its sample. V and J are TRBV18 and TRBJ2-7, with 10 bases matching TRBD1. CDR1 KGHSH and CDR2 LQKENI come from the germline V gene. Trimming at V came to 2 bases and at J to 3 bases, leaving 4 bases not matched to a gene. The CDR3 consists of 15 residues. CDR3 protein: CASSPSGQGIYEQYF. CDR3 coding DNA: TGTGCCAGCTCACCATCGGGACAGGGGATCTACGAGCAGTACTTC.

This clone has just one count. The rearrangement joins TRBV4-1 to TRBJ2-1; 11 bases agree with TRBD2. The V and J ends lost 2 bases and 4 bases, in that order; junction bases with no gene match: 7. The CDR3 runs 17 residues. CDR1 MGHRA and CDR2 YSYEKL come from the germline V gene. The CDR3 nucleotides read TGCGCCAGCAGCCAAATCCCACTAGCGGGGGAATACAATGAGCAGTTCTTC. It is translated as CASSQIPLAGEYNEQFF.

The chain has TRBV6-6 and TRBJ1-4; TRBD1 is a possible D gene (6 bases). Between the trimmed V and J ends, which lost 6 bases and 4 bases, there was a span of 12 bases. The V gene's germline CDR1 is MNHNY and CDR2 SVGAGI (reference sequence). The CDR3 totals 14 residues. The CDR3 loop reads CASSRGHNNEKLFF. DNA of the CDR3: TGTGCCAGCAGCAGGGGCCATAATAATGAAAAACTGTTTTTT.

As DNA, the CDR3 is TGTGCCAGCAGCTCGGACAGTCGAGGGGGCGAGCAGTACTTC. It is translated as CASSSDSRGGEQYF. This sequence joins TRBV5-4 and TRBJ2-7; the D gene is possibly TRBD1 (6 bases). V lost 3 bases and J 6 bases, leaving 16 bases between the germline ends. CDR3 size: 14 residues. Germline V lookup: CDR1 SGHNT, CDR2 YYREEE (reference sequence).

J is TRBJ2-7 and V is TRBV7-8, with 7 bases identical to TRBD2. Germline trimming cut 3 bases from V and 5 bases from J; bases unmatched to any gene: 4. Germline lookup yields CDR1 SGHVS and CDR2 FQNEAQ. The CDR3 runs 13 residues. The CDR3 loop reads CASSLAGVNEQYF. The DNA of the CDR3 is TGTGCCAGCAGCTTGGCGGGAGTAAACGAGCAGTACTTC.

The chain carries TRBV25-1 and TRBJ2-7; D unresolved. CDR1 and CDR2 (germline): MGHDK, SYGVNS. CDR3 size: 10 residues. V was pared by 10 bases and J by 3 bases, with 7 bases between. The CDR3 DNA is TGTGCCACCGGTAGCTACGAGCAGTACTTC. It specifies CATGSYEQYF.

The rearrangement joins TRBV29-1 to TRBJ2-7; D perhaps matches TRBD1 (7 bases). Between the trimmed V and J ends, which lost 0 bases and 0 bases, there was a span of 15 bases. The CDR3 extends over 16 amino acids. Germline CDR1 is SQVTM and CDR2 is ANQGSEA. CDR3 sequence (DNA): TGCAGCGTTGAAGATTTTGGAGGGGGCAGCTCCTACGAGCAGTACTTC. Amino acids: CSVEDFGGGSSYEQYF.

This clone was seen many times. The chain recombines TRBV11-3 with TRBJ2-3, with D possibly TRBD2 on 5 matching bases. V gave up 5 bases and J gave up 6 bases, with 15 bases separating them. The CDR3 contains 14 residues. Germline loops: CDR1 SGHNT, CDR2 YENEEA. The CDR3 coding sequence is TGTGCCAGCAGCCCGCGAACGTCGGGGGATACGCAGTATTTT. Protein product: CASSPRTSGDTQYF.

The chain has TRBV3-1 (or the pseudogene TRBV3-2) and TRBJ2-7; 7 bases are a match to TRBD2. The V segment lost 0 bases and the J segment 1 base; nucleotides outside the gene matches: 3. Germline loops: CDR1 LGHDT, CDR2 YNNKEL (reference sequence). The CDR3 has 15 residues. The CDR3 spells CASSQEGGSSYEQYF. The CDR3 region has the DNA TGTGCCAGCAGCCAAGAAGGCGGGAGTTCCTACGAGCAGTACTTC.

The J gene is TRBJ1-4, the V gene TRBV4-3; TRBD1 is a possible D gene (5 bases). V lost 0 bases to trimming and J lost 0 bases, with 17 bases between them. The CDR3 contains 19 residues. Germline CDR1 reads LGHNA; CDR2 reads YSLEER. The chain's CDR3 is CASSQDSKDSEATNEKLFF. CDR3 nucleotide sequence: TGCGCCAGCAGCCAAGATTCGAAAGACAGCGAGGCAACTAATGAAAAACTGTTTTTT.

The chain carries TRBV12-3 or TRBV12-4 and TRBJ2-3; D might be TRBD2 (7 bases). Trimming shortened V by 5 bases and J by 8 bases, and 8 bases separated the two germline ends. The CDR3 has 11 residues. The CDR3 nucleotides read TGTGCCAGCAGTGGGGGGGCTACGCAGTATTTT. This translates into CASSGGATQYF.